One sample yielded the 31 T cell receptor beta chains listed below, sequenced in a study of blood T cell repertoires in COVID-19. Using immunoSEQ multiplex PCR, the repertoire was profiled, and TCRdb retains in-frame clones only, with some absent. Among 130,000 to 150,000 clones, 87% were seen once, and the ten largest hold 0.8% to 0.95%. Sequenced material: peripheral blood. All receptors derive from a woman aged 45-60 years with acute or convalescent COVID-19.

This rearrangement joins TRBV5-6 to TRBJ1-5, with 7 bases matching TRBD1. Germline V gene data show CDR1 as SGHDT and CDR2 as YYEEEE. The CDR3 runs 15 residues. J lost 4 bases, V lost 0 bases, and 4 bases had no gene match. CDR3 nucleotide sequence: TGTGCCAGCAGCTTGGTAGGGGGCAGGAATCAGCCCCAGCATTTT. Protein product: CASSLVGGRNQPQHF.

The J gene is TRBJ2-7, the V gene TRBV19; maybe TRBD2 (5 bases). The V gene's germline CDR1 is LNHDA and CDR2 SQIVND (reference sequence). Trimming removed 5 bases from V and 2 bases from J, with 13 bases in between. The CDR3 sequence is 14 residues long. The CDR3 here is CASSPFEGTYEQYF. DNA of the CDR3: TGTGCCAGTAGTCCCTTTGAGGGAACCTACGAGCAGTACTTC.

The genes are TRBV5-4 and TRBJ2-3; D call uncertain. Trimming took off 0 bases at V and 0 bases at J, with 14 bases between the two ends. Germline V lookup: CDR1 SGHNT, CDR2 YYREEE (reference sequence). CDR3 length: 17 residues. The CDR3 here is CASSLVYAEPSTDTQYF. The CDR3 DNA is TGTGCCAGCAGCTTGGTTTACGCAGAACCTAGCACAGATACGCAGTATTTT.

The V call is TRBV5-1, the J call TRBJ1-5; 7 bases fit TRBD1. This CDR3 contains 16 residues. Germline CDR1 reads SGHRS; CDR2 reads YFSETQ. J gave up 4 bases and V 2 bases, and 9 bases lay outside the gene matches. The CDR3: CASSLGGSGGNQPQHF. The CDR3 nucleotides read TGCGCCAGCAGCTTAGGGGGCTCCGGAGGAAATCAGCCCCAGCATTTT.

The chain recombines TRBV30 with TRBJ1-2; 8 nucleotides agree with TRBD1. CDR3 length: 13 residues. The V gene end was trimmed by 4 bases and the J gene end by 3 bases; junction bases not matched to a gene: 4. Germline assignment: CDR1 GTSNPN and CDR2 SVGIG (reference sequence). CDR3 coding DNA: TGTGCCTGGATGCCAGGGGGCCACTATGGCTACACCTTC. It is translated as CAWMPGGHYGYTF.

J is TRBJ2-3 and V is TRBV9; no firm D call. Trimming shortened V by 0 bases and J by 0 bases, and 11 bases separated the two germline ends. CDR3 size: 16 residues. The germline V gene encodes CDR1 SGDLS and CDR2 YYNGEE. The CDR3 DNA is TGTGCCAGCAGCGTAGGCGCGACAACTAGCACAGATACGCAGTATTTT. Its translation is CASSVGATTSTDTQYF. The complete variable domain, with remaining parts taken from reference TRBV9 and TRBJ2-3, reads DSGVTQTPKHLITATGQRVTLRCSPRSGDLSVYWYQQSLDQGLQFLIQYYNGEERAKGNILERFSAQQFPDLHSELNLSSLELGDSALYFCASSVGATTSTDTQYFGPGTRLTVL.

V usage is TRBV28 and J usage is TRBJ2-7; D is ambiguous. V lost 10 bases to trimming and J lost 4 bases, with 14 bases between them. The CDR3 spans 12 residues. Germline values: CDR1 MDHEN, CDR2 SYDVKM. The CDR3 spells CATRNSIYEQYF. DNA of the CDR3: TGTGCCACCCGTAATTCTATATACGAGCAGTACTTC.

This CDR3 is CASSPDRGWEKLFF. The CDR3 DNA reads TGTGCCAGCAGCCCCGACAGGGGTTGGGAAAAACTGTTTTTT. V usage is TRBV5-4 and J usage is TRBJ1-4; 8 nucleotides agree with TRBD1. The V gene's germline CDR1 is SGHNT and CDR2 YYREEE (reference sequence). With 4 bases clipped from V and 8 bases from J, the junction kept 7 bases outside the gene matches. The CDR3 runs 14 residues.

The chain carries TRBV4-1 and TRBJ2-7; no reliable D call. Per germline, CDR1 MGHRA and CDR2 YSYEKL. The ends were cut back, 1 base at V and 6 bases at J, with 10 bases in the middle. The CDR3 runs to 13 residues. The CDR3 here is CASSQVGASEQYF. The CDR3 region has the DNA TGCGCCAGCAGCCAAGTCGGAGCCTCCGAGCAGTACTTC.

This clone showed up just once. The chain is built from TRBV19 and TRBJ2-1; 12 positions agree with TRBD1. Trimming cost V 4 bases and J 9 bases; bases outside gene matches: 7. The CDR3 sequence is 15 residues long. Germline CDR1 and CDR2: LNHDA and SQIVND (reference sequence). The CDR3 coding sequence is TGTGCCAGTAGTACATGGGACAGGGGGCACACTGAGCAGTTCTTC. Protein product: CASSTWDRGHTEQFF.

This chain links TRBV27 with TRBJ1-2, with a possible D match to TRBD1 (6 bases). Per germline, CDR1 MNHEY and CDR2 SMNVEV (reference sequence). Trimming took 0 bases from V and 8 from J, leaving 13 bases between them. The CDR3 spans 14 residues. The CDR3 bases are TGTGCCAGCAGTTTATCGAACAGGGCCAAAGGCTACACCTTC. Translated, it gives CASSLSNRAKGYTF.

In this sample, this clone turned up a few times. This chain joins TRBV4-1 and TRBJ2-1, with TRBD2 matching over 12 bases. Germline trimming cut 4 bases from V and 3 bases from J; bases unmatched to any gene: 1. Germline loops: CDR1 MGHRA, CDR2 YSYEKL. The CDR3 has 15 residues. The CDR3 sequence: CASSPGLAGYNEQFF. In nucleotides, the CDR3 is TGCGCCAGCAGCCCGGGACTAGCGGGCTACAATGAGCAGTTCTTC.

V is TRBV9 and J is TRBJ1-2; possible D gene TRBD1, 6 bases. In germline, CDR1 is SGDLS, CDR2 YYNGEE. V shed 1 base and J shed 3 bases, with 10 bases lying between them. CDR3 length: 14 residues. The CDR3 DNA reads TGTGCCAGCAGCGTAAGTGGGGGCGACTATGGCTACACCTTC. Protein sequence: CASSVSGGDYGYTF.

The CDR3: CASSLDTDSPLHF. CDR3 in DNA: TGTGCCAGCAGCTTAGATACAGATTCACCCCTCCACTTT. This chain joins TRBV7-9 and TRBJ1-6; the D is unclear. The CDR3 covers 13 residues. The V and J ends lost 1 base and 8 bases respectively, with 6 bases between them. Per germline, CDR1 SEHNR and CDR2 FQNEAQ (reference sequence).

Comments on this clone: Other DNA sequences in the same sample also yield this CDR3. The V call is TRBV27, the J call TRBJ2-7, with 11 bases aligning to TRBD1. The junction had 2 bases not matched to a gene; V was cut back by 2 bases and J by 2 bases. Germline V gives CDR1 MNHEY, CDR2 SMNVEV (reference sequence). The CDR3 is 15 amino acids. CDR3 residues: CASSLGTGGTYEQYF. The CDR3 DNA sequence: TGTGCCAGCAGTTTAGGGACAGGGGGAACCTACGAGCAGTACTTC.

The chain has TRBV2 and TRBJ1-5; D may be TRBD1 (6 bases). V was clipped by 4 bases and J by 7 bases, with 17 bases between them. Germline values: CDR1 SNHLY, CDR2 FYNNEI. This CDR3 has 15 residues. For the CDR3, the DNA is TGTGCCAGCAGTGCCCAGGGGCTCAGGGACCAGCCCCAGCATTTT. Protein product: CASSAQGLRDQPQHF.

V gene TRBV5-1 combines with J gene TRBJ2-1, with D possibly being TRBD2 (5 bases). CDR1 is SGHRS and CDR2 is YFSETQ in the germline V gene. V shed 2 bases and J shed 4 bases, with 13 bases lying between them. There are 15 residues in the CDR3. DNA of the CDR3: TGCGCCAGCAGCTTTAGCAGCGGTGGTTACAATGAGCAGTTCTTC. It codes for CASSFSSGGYNEQFF.

CDR3 nucleotides: TGTGCCAGCAGTTTACGGGATCGCGTAGATACGCAGTATTTT. Protein: CASSLRDRVDTQYF. The chain combines TRBV28 with TRBJ2-3, with D maybe TRBD2 (5 bases). The V end lost 2 bases, the J end lost 5 bases, and 11 bases lay between the germline ends. CDR3 length: 14 residues. Looked up from germline, CDR1 is MDHEN and CDR2 is SYDVKM.

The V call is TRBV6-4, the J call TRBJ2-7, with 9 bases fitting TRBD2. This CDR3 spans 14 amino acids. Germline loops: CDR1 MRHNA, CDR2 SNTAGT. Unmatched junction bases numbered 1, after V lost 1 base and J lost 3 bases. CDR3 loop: CASSDCGGVYEQYF. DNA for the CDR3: TGTGCCAGCAGTGACTGCGGGGGGGTCTACGAGCAGTACTTC.

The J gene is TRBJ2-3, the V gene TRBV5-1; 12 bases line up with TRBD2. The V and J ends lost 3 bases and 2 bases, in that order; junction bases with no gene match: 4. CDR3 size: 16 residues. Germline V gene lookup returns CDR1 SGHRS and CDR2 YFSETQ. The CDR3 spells CASSSGLAGFTDTQYF. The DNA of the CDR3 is TGCGCCAGCAGCTCTGGACTAGCGGGATTCACAGATACGCAGTATTTT.

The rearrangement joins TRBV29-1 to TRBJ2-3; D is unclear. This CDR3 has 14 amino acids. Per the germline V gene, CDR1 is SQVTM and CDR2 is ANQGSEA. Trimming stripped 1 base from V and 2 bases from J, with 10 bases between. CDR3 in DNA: TGCAGCGTTGAAGTTTTTCAAAACACAGATACGCAGTATTTT. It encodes CSVEVFQNTDTQYF.

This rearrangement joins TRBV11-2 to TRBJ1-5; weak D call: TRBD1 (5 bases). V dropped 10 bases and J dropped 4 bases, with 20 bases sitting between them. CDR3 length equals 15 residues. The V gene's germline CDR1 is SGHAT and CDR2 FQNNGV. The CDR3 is CATRALDGANQPQHF. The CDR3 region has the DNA TGTGCCACCAGGGCCCTCGATGGGGCGAATCAGCCCCAGCATTTT.

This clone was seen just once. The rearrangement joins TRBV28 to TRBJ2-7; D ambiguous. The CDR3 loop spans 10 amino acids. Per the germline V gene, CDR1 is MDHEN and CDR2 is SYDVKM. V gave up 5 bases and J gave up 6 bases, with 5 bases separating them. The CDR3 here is CASSQVEQYF. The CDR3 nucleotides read TGTGCCAGCAGTCAGGTCGAGCAGTACTTC.

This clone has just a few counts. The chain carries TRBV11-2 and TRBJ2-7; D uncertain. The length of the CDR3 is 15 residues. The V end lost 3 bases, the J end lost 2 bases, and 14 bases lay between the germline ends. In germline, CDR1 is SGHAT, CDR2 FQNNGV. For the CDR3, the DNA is TGTGCCAGCAGCTTTAACAGCAGGTTCCCCTACGAGCAGTACTTC. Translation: CASSFNSRFPYEQYF.

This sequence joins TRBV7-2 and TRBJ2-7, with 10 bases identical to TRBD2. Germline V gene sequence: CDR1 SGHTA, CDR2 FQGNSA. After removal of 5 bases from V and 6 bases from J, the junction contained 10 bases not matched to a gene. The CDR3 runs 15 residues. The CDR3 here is CASSPSSAGGLEQYF. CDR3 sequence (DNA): TGTGCCAGCAGCCCCTCCTCAGCGGGGGGGCTCGAGCAGTACTTC.

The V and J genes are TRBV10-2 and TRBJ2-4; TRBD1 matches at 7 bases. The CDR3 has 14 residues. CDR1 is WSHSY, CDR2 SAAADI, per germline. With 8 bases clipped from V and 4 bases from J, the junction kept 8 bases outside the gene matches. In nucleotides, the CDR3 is TGCGCCAGCCGGGACCGGGACAGAAAAAACATTCAGTACTTC. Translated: CASRDRDRKNIQYF.

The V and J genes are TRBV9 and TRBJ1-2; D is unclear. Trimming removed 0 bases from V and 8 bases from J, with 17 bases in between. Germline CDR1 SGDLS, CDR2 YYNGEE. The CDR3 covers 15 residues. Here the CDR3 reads CASSVGSAQRGGYTF. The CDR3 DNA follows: TGTGCCAGCAGCGTAGGGTCAGCCCAACGCGGAGGCTACACCTTC.

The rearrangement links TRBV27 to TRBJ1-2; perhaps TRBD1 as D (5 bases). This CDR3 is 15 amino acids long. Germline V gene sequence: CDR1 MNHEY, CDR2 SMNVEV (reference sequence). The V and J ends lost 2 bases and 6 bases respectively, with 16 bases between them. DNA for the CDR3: TGTGCCAGCAGTTTACTGCAGGGATTATTTCATGGCTACACCTTC. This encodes CASSLLQGLFHGYTF.

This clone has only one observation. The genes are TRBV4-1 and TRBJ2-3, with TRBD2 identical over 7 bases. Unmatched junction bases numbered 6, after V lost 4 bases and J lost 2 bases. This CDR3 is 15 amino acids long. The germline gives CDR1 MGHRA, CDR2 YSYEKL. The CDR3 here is CASSLRRGNTDTQYF. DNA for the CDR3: TGCGCCAGCAGCCTACGGCGGGGGAACACAGATACGCAGTATTTT.

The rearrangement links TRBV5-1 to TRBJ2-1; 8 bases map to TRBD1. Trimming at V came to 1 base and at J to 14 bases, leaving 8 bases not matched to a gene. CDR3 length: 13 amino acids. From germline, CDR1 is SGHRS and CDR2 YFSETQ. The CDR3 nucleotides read TGCGCCAGCAGCTTGTCTGGGTCGGACAGGGAGTTCTTC. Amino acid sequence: CASSLSGSDREFF.

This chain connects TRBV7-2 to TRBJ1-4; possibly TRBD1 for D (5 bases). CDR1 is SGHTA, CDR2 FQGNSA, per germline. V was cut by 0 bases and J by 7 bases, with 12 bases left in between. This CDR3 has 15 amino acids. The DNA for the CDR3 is TGTGCCAGCAGCTTAGCTCGCAGGGAAGGTGAAAAACTGTTTTTT. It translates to CASSLARREGEKLFF.